Listed here is a single TCR beta chain. These data are taken from a study of control samples from healthy donors and cancer patients. From germline, CDR1 is SEHNR and CDR2 FQNEAQ (reference sequence). The CDR3 has 10 amino acids. Trimming shortened V by 3 bases and J by 8 bases, and 4 bases separated the two germline ends. Clones were sequenced by immunoSEQ multiplex PCR, and TCRdb holds only the in-frame ones, with some missing. This sample has tens of thousands of clones; under 90% occur once, and the top ten carry approximately 6%. The origin of this receptor is a man between 45 and 60 years old in good health. The gene calls are TRBV7-9 and TRBJ1-1; D is undetermined. Specimen: blood. CDR3 coding DNA: TGTGCCAGCAGCTTCGACGAAGCTTTCTTT. Its translation: CASSFDEAFF.